The present entry profiles one T cell receptor beta chain with its context. These data belong to a study of blood T cell repertoires in COVID-19. Here immunoSEQ multiplex PCR was the method, and the copy in TCRdb shows in-frame clones only, minus some. Of 150,000 to 200,000 clones detected, 80% to 90% appear once; the ten largest clones hold around 8.2%. The V gene end was trimmed by 5 bases and the J gene end by 1 base; junction bases not matched to a gene: 7. Germline V gives CDR1 SEHNR, CDR2 FQNEAQ (reference sequence). The CDR3 is made up of 15 amino acids. The receptor was derived from a man aged 60 to 75 with acute or convalescent COVID-19. Sequenced material: peripheral blood. This rearrangement joins TRBV7-9 to TRBJ1-1; 7 bases agree with TRBD1. The CDR3 protein is CASSPLDRRNTEAFF. In DNA, the CDR3 is TGTGCCAGCAGCCCTTTGGACAGGAGGAACACTGAAGCTTTCTTT.